This T cell receptor beta chain was identified in a study of blood T cell repertoires in COVID-19. Study-wide context: Sites in the United States, Italy and Spain provided acute and convalescent COVID-19 samples. In each case, the material was cDNA or gDNA derived from T cells, B-cell-depleted T cells, or PBMCs.

In the original workflow: For nucleated cells, counts were estimated from reference gene primer amplification. Libraries were prepared by immunoSEQ multiplex PCR; TCRdb keeps only in-frame clonotypes and omits some of them. The D gene and trimming were derived from the DNA, and the V and J assignments and clone size from that table. Among roughly 53,000 clones listed, roughly 84% were seen once. Looked up from germline, CDR1 is MDHEN and CDR2 is SYDVKM. Trimming removed 6 bases from V and 11 bases from J; junction bases left unmatched: 15. This CDR3 spans 15 amino acids. Only a few counts were recorded for this clone.

The receptor's source is a man aged 70-80 years with active COVID-19. The chain recombines TRBV28 with TRBJ1-5, with 8 bases matching TRBD1. The sample was peripheral blood. The CDR3 bases are TGTGCCAGCAGACCCGGACAGGGCTTAATCAAGGCCCAGCATTTT. This encodes CASRPGQGLIKAQHF.